The rows below give T cell receptor beta chains drawn from one sample of a study of T cell changes during pregnancy in multiple sclerosis. The assay was immunoSEQ multiplex PCR, and TCRdb's table has in-frame clones only and misses some. The profile shows over 85,000 clones, 91% of them singletons. The specimen was peripheral blood, collected after pregnancy. The receptors stem from a female donor in good health, enrolled as a control in a pregnancy study. The CDR3 runs from the conserved cysteine through the conserved F or W. A D gene is named only where the DNA matches it firmly. Some rows have no size entry. The others give once, few or many, or a class for an expanded clone.

D gene | clone size | J gene | V gene | CDR3 protein | CDR3 DNA
NA | NA | TRBJ1-5 | TRBV6-5 | CASSYSRLNQPQHF | TGTGCCAGCAGTTACTCGCGGCTGAATCAGCCCCAGCATTTT
TRBD2 | once | TRBJ2-1 | TRBV9 | CASSPGTSGEAKFF | TGTGCCAGCAGCCCCGGGACTAGCGGGGAGGCCAAGTTCTTC
NA | NA | TRBJ2-5 | TRBV7-2 | CASSGGFQETQYF | TGTGCCAGCAGCGGGGGGTTCCAAGAGACCCAGTACTTC
TRBD2 | NA | TRBJ2-5 | TRBV7-6 | CASSPKPSGGAETQYF | TGTGCCAGCAGCCCGAAGCCTAGCGGGGGGGCTGAGACCCAGTACTTC
NA | NA | TRBJ1-5 | TRBV19 | CASSILQTLGQSNQPQHF | TGTGCCAGTAGTATTTTACAAACCCTGGGGCAGAGCAATCAGCCCCAGCATTTT
TRBD1 | NA | TRBJ1-5 | TRBV6-1 | CASRREDRGQPQHF | TGTGCCAGCAGACGAGAGGACAGGGGTCAGCCCCAGCATTTT
TRBD2 | NA | TRBJ2-5 | TRBV6-5 | CASRKRLATWETQYF | TGTGCCAGCAGGAAACGACTAGCTACTTGGGAGACCCAGTACTTC
TRBD1 | NA | TRBJ1-6 | TRBV7-2 | CASSSTGANSPLHF | TGTGCCAGCAGCTCGACAGGGGCCAATTCACCCCTCCACTTT
TRBD1 | NA | TRBJ2-2 | TRBV28 | CGATGTADTGELFF | TGTGGTGCGACCGGGACAGCGGACACCGGGGAGCTGTTTTTT
NA | NA | TRBJ2-1 | TRBV2 | CASSEEGALGEQFF | TGTGCCAGCAGTGAGGAGGGCGCCCTAGGTGAGCAGTTCTTC
NA | NA | TRBJ1-4 | TRBV7-9 | CASSLVAGGEKLFF | TGTGCCAGCAGCTTAGTGGCAGGCGGGGAAAAACTGTTTTTT
TRBD2 | NA | TRBJ2-3 | TRBV27 | CASSSFTSGGAGDTQYF | TGTGCCAGCAGTTCCTTTACTAGCGGGGGGGCCGGAGATACGCAGTATTTT
TRBD1 | NA | TRBJ1-2 | TRBV27 | CASSPHLGTGEGNARSGYGYTF | TGTGCCAGCAGTCCTCACCTCGGGACAGGGGAAGGAAACGCAAGGTCGGGCTATGGCTACACCTTC
TRBD1 | NA | TRBJ1-6 | TRBV6-4 | CASSRTGDSPLHF | TGTGCCAGCAGCCGAACAGGGGATTCACCCCTCCACTTT
NA | NA | TRBJ1-6 | TRBV9 | CASSVQGGDSPLHF | TGTGCCAGCAGCGTACAAGGGGGAGATTCACCCCTCCACTTT
NA | few | TRBJ1-2 | TRBV5-6 | CASSSRGKTDRYTF | TGTGCCAGCAGCTCTAGGGGGAAGACAGACCGCTACACCTTC
NA | once | TRBJ2-7 | TRBV15 | CATSGGAEQYF | TGTGCCACCAGCGGAGGGGCCGAGCAGTACTTC
TRBD2 | once | TRBJ2-2 | TRBV9 | CASSVVASGGAGELFF | TGTGCCAGCAGCGTAGTAGCAAGCGGGGGGGCCGGGGAGCTGTTTTTT
TRBD1 | NA | TRBJ1-2 | TRBV19 | CASSMVGQGNYGYTF | TGTGCCAGTAGTATGGTTGGACAGGGTAACTATGGCTACACCTTC
TRBD2 | NA | TRBJ2-3 | TRBV19 | CASSRGGHTDTQYF | TGTGCCAGTAGTAGGGGGGGTCACACAGATACGCAGTATTTT
NA | NA | TRBJ2-2 | TRBV7-2 | CASSLGQLYTGELFF | TGTGCCAGCAGCTTAGGACAGCTCTACACCGGGGAGCTGTTTTTT
NA | NA | TRBJ2-1 | TRBV11-2 | CASSLGPGHRLNNEQFF | TGTGCCAGCAGCTTAGGGCCTGGTCATAGACTTAACAATGAGCAGTTCTTC
TRBD1 | NA | TRBJ1-4 | TRBV6-1 | CASSRGQGNEKLFF | TGTGCCAGCAGTAGGGGGCAGGGAAATGAAAAACTGTTTTTT
NA | NA | TRBJ1-1 | TRBV6-5 | CASGRRDIMNTEAFF | TGTGCCAGCGGACGACGGGACATCATGAACACTGAAGCTTTCTTT
TRBD1 | NA | TRBJ2-7 | TRBV5-1 | CASSPGQGIREQYF | TGCGCCAGCAGCCCCGGACAGGGTATTCGAGAGCAGTACTTC
NA | NA | TRBJ1-5 | TRBV18 | CASSPGQVTRNQPQHF | TGTGCCAGCTCACCAGGGCAGGTCACTCGGAATCAGCCCCAGCATTTT
TRBD1 | NA | TRBJ1-2 | TRBV19 | CASSIGVQGNYGYTF | TGTGCCAGTAGTATAGGGGTACAGGGGAACTATGGCTACACCTTC
NA | NA | TRBJ1-2 | TRBV7-9 | CASSLAGLLGYTF | TGTGCCAGCAGCTTAGCGGGGCTACTTGGCTACACCTTC
NA | NA | TRBJ1-2 | TRBV5-4 | CASSLAPANYGYTF | TGTGCCAGCAGCTTGGCCCCAGCTAACTATGGCTACACCTTC
TRBD1 | NA | TRBJ2-7 | TRBV4-2 | CASSQDGQGLSYEQYF | TGTGCCAGCAGCCAAGACGGACAGGGGCTCTCCTACGAGCAGTACTTC
TRBD1 | NA | TRBJ2-7 | TRBV11-2 | CASSFGQASSYEQYF | TGTGCCAGCAGCTTCGGACAGGCGAGCTCCTACGAGCAGTACTTC
NA | NA | TRBJ2-3 | TRBV7-9 | CASSLAQGPYTDTQYF | TGTGCCAGCAGCCTCGCCCAGGGGCCGTACACAGATACGCAGTATTTT
NA | NA | TRBJ1-5 | TRBV5-4 | CASSRGGSNQPQHF | TGTGCCAGCTCCCGGGGGGGAAGCAATCAGCCCCAGCATTTT
TRBD2 | NA | TRBJ2-1 | TRBV7-9 | CASSFGLAGRNEQFF | TGTGCCAGCAGCTTCGGACTAGCGGGGAGGAATGAGCAGTTCTTC
NA | NA | TRBJ1-6 | TRBV27 | CASSLLGDSLHF | TGTGCCAGCAGTTTGCTGGGGGACTCCCTCCACTTT
TRBD1 | NA | TRBJ2-7 | TRBV7-9 | CASSSTLGTGVPYEQYF | TGTGCCAGCAGCTCAACACTCGGGACAGGGGTTCCCTACGAGCAGTACTTC
TRBD1 | NA | TRBJ1-1 | TRBV7-9 | CASSLVRGQGEMNTEAFF | TGTGCCAGCAGCTTAGTTCGCGGACAGGGAGAAATGAACACTGAAGCTTTCTTT
TRBD2 | NA | TRBJ2-1 | TRBV7-2 | CASSLGTSGGEQFF | TGTGCCAGCAGCTTGGGGACTAGCGGGGGGGAACAGTTCTTC
NA | few | TRBJ1-6 | TRBV25-1 | CASSEDRLWDSPLHF | TGTGCCAGCAGTGAGGACCGACTATGGGATTCACCCCTCCACTTT
NA | NA | TRBJ2-4 | TRBV5-1 | CASSLVAGTTLAKNIQYF | TGCGCCAGCAGCTTGGTTGCCGGGACAACATTAGCCAAAAACATTCAGTACTTC
TRBD2 | NA | TRBJ2-1 | TRBV9 | CASTGGGPSYNEQFF | TGTGCCAGCACGGGCGGGGGGCCCTCCTACAATGAGCAGTTCTTC
NA | NA | TRBJ1-4 | TRBV25-1 | CASSELEVVTGPGEKLFF | TGTGCCAGCAGTGAGTTGGAAGTTGTCACAGGGCCTGGTGAAAAACTGTTTTTT
NA | NA | TRBJ1-1 | TRBV6-6 | CASSLQGLGTEAFF | TGTGCCAGCAGTCTACAGGGTTTGGGCACTGAAGCTTTCTTT
TRBD1 | NA | TRBJ1-2 | TRBV5-1 | CASSKTGDNYGYTF | TGCGCCAGCAGCAAGACAGGGGATAACTATGGCTACACCTTC
NA | NA | TRBJ1-2 | TRBV5-8 | CASSRGAGNYGYTF | TGTGCCAGCAGCCGAGGAGCCGGAAACTATGGCTACACCTTC
TRBD1 | NA | TRBJ1-4 | TRBV7-2 | CASSLDPGTGNEKLFF | TGTGCCAGCAGCTTAGATCCCGGGACAGGGAACGAAAAACTGTTTTTT
NA | NA | TRBJ2-2 | TRBV4-2 | CASSQPGATSNTGELFF | TGTGCCAGCAGCCAACCAGGGGCAACTTCGAACACCGGGGAGCTGTTTTTT
NA | once | TRBJ1-4 | TRBV7-6 | CASRSPQGTLATNEKLFF | TGTGCCAGCAGAAGCCCTCAGGGGACCCTTGCAACTAATGAAAAACTGTTTTTT
NA | NA | TRBJ2-5 | TRBV27 | CASSLSNPEQETQYF | TGTGCCAGCAGTTTATCGAACCCAGAACAAGAGACCCAGTACTTC
TRBD1 | NA | TRBJ1-1 | TRBV6-6 | CASSYSTGAEAFF | TGTGCCAGCAGTTACTCGACAGGGGCGGAAGCTTTCTTT
TRBD1 | once | TRBJ2-2 | TRBV11-2 | CASSWAGGHTGELFF | TGTGCCAGCTCGTGGGCAGGGGGCCACACCGGGGAGCTGTTTTTT
TRBD1 | NA | TRBJ1-6 | TRBV7-2 | CASSFKTGFNSPLHF | TGTGCCAGCAGCTTCAAGACAGGGTTTAATTCACCCCTCCACTTT
TRBD1 | NA | TRBJ2-5 | TRBV5-1 | CASSVGQVETQYF | TGCGCCAGCAGCGTGGGACAGGTTGAGACCCAGTACTTC
NA | NA | TRBJ1-6 | TRBV5-6 | CASSYGNSYNSPLHF | TGTGCCAGCAGCTACGGGAACTCCTATAATTCACCCCTCCACTTT
NA | NA | TRBJ2-1 | TRBV4-2 | CASSRDDRGSEQFF | TGTGCCAGCAGCCGGGACGACCGGGGGTCTGAGCAGTTCTTC